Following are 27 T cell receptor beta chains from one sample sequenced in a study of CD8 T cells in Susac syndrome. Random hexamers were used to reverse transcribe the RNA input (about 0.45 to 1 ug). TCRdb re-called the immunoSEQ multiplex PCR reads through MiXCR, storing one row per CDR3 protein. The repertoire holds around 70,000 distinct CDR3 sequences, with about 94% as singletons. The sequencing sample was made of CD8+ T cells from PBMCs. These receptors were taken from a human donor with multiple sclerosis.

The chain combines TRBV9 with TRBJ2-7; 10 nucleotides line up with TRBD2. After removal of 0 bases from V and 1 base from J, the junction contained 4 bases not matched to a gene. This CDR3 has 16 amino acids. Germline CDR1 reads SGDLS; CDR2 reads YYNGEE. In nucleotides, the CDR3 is TGTGCCAGCAGCGTAGGGACTAGCGGTGATTCCTACGAGCAGTACTTC. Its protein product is CASSVGTSGDSYEQYF.

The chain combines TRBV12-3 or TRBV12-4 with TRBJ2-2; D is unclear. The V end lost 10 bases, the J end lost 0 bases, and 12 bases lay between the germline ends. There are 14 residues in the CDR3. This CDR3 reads CATTKWANTGELFF. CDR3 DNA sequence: TGTGCCACCACTAAATGGGCGAACACCGGGGAGCTGTTTTTT.

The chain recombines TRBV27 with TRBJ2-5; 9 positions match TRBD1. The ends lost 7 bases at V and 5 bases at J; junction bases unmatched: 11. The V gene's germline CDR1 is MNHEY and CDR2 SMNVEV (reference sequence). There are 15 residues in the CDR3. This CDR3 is CASNTRQGVVETQYF. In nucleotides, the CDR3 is TGTGCCAGCAATACCCGACAGGGGGTAGTGGAGACCCAGTACTTC.

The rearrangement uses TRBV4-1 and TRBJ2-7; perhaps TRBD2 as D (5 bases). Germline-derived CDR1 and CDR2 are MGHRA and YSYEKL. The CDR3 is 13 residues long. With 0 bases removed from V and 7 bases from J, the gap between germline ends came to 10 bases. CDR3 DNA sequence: TGCGCCAGCAGCCAAGATTCCACGGGAGAGCAGTACTTC. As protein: CASSQDSTGEQYF.

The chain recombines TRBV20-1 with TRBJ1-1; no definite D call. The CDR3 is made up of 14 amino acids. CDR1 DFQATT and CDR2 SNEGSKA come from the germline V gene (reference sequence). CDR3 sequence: CSGYDWAKNTEAFF. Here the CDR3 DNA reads TGCAGCGGATACGATTGGGCGAAAAACACTGAAGCTTTCTTT.

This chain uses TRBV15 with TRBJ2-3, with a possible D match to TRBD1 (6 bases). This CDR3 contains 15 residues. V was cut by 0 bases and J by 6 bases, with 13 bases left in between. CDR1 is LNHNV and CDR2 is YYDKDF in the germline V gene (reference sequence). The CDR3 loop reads CATSRERTVIDTQYF. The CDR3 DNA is TGTGCCACCAGCAGAGAGAGGACAGTAATTGATACGCAGTATTTT.

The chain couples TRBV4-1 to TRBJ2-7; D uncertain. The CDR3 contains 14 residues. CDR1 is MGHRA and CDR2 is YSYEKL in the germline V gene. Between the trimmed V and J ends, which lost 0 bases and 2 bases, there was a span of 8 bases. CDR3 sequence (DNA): TGCGCCAGCAGCCAAGACCCTAATACCTACGAGCAGTACTTC. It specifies CASSQDPNTYEQYF.

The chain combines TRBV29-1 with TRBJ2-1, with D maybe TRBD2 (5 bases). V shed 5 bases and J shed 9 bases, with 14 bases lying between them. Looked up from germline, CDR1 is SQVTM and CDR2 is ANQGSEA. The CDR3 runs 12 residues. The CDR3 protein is CSVLQSGVEQFF. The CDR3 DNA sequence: TGCAGCGTTCTCCAATCCGGGGTTGAGCAGTTCTTC.

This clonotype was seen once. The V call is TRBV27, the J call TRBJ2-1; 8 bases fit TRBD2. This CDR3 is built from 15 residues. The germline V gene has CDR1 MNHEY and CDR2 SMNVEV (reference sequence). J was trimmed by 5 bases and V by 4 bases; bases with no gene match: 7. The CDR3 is CASSSPGLGHNEQFF. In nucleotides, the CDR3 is TGTGCCAGCAGTTCCCCGGGACTAGGCCACAATGAGCAGTTCTTC.

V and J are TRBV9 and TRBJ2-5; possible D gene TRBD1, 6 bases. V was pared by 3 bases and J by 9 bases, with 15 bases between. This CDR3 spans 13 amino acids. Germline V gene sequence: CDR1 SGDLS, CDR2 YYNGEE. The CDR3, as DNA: TGTGCCAGCAGCGGAGACAGGTCCGAGGCCCAGTACTTC. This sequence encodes CASSGDRSEAQYF.

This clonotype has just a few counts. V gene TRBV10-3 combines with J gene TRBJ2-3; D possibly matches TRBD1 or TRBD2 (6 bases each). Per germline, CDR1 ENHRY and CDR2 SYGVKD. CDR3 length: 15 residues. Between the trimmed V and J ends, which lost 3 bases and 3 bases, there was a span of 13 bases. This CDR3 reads CAISDNGGGTDTQYF. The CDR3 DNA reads TGTGCCATCAGTGATAACGGGGGCGGTACAGATACGCAGTATTTT.

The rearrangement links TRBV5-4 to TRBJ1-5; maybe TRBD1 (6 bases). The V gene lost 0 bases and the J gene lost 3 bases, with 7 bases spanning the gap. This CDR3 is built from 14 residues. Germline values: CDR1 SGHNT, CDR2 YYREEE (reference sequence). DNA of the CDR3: TGTGCCAGCAGCTTGGACAGGGACAATCAGCCCCAGCATTTT. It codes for CASSLDRDNQPQHF.

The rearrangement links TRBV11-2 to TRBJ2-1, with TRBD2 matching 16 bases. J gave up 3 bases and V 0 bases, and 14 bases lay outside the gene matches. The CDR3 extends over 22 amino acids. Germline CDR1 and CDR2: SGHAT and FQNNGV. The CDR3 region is CASSLDLTSGTSGRAVYNEQFF. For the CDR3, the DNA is TGTGCCAGCAGCTTAGATCTGACCTCCGGGACTAGCGGGAGGGCCGTCTACAATGAGCAGTTCTTC.

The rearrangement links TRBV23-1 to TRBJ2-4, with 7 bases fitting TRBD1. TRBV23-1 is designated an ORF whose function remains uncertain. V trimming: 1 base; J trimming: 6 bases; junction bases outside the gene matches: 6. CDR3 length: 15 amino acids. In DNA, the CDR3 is TGCGCCAGCAGTCAATGGTCATACAGGGGAAACATTCAGTACTTC. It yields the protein CASSQWSYRGNIQYF.

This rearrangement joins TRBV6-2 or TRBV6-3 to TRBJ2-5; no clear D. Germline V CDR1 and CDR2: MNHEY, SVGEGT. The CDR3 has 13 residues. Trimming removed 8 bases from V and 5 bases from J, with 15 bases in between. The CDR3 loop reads CASSPGGVETQYF. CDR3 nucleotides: TGTGCCAGCTCACCGGGTGGTGTGGAGACCCAGTACTTC.

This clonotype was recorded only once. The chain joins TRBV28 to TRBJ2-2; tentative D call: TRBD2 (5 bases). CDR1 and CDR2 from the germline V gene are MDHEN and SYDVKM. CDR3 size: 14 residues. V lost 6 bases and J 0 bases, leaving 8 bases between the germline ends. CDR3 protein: CASSPDSNTGELFF. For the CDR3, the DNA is TGTGCCAGCAGCCCGGACTCGAACACCGGGGAGCTGTTTTTT.

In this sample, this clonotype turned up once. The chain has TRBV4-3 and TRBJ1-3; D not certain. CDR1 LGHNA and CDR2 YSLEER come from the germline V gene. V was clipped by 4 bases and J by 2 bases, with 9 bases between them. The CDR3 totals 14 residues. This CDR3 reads CASSPAGTGNTIYF. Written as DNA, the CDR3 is TGCGCCAGCAGCCCCGCGGGGACTGGAAACACCATATATTTT.

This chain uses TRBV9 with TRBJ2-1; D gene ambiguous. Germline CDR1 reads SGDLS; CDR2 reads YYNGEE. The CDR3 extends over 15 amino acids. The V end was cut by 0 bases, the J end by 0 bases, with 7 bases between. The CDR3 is CASSVGLSSYNEQFF. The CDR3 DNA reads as TGTGCCAGCAGCGTAGGCCTCAGCTCCTACAATGAGCAGTTCTTC.

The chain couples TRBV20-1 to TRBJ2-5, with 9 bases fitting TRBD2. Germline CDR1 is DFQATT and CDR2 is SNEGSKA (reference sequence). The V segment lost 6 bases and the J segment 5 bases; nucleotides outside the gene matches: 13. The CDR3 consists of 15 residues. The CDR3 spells CSASPFASGVETQYF. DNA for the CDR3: TGCAGTGCGAGCCCCTTCGCTAGCGGGGTGGAGACCCAGTACTTC.

The CDR3, as DNA: TGTGCCAGCAGCTCGGTGGGGGGAGAGACCCAGTACTTC. Translated, it gives CASSSVGGETQYF. The chain uses TRBV7-9 and TRBJ2-5; possibly TRBD2 for D (6 bases). This CDR3 region has 13 residues. Per germline, CDR1 SEHNR and CDR2 FQNEAQ (reference sequence). Between the trimmed V and J ends, which lost 4 bases and 4 bases, there was a span of 10 bases.

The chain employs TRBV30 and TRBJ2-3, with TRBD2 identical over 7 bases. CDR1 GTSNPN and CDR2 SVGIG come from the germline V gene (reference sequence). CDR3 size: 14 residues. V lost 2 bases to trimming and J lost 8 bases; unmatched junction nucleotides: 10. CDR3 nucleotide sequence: TGTGCCTGGAGTACCACGGGGGGTTGGGGTACGCAGTATTTT. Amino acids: CAWSTTGGWGTQYF.

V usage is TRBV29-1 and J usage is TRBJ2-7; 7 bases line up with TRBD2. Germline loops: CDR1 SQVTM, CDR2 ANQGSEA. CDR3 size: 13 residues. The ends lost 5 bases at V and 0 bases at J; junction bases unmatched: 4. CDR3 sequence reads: CSVSSGLSYEQYF. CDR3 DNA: TGCAGCGTTTCTAGCGGACTCTCCTACGAGCAGTACTTC.

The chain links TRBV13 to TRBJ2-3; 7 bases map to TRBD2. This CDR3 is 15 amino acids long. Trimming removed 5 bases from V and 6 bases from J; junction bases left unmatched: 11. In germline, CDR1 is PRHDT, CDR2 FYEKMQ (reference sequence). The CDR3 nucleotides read TGTGCCAGCAGCCCGACCGGGGGGACGAGGGATACGCAGTATTTT. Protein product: CASSPTGGTRDTQYF.

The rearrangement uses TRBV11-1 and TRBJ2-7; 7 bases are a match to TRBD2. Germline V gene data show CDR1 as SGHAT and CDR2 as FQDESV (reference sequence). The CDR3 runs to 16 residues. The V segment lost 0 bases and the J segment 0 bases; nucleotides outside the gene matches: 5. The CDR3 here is CASSLAVGDYSYEQYF. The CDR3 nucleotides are TGTGCCAGCAGCTTAGCGGTGGGGGACTACTCCTACGAGCAGTACTTC.

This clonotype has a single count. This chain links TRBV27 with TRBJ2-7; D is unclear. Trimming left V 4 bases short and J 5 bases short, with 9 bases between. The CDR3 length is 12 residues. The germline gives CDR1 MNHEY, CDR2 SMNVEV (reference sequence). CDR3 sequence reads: CASSSYLDEQYF. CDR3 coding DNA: TGTGCCAGCAGTTCTTATTTGGACGAGCAGTACTTC.

CDR3 in DNA: TGTGCCAGCAGTTACTCTAGCGGGAGCGTCAACGAGCAGTACTTC. This gives the protein CASSYSSGSVNEQYF. The chain recombines TRBV6-5 with TRBJ2-7, with 9 bases identical to TRBD2. Germline lookup yields CDR1 MNHEY and CDR2 SVGAGI. J lost 5 bases, V lost 0 bases, and 5 bases had no gene match. The CDR3 has 15 residues.

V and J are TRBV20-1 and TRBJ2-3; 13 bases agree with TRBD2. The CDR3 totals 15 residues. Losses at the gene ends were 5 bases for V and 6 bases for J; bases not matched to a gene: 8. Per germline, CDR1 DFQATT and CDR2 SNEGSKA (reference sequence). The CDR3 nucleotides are TGCAGTGCTCGGCGACTAGCGGGGGGTGGGGATACGCAGTATTTT. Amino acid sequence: CSARRLAGGGDTQYF.